This is a list of T cell receptor beta chains from one sample in a study of patients and donors after allogeneic stem cell transplantation. TCRdb recomputed calls from the RT-PCR reads with MiXCR, one row per CDR3 protein. The sample lists about a million distinct CDR3 sequences, more than 15% occurring once. The sequenced sample consisted of blood, either unsorted or a sorted T cell fraction (not recorded which). These receptors all come from a human donor who was either an allogeneic HSCT recipient or a stem cell or donor lymphocyte infusion donor (not recorded which). It is not recorded whose cells these are; they may come from a transplant donor. Each CDR3 is given without its conserved first and last residue.

TRBV18	TRBJ2-3	ASSPPAQGTDTQY
TRBV15	TRBJ2-2	ATSRDNGGEAGELF
TRBV29-1	TRBJ1-2	SVEESGYGYT
TRBV5-1	TRBJ2-1	ASSVGTSGKIGEQF
TRBV12-3/TRBV12-4	TRBJ2-5	ASLLGGTAKETQY
TRBV27	TRBJ2-3	ASSLIIGDTQY
TRBV4-2	TRBJ1-3	ASSPHIISGNTIY
TRBV7-8	TRBJ2-5	ASSSGWGSGANQETQY
TRBV5-1	TRBJ2-1	ASTLSRGLAGYNEQF
TRBV5-1	TRBJ2-2	ASTRRGEPTGELF
TRBV24-1	TRBJ2-3	ATSDSTSGRTDTQY
TRBV6-5	TRBJ1-1	ASSYRVQGFEAF
TRBV30	TRBJ2-7	AWAEGWGSGETDEQY
TRBV4-1	TRBJ1-2	ASSQDLSGYT
TRBV5-5	TRBJ1-5	ASSLSSGGSQPQH
TRBV4-2	TRBJ2-5	ASSHSGGEQETQY
TRBV12-3/TRBV12-4	TRBJ1-5	ATRTGLSNQPQH
TRBV12-3/TRBV12-4	TRBJ2-7	ASGTGGDEQY
TRBV10-3	TRBJ2-3	AAKPGGGPDTQY
TRBV4-1	TRBJ2-5	ASSPPSSPETQY
TRBV7-9	TRBJ2-1	ASSPAAGAGNEQF
TRBV4-2	TRBJ1-3	ASSQVERNTIY
TRBV3-1	TRBJ2-1	ASSSVDPGQGSNEQF
TRBV28	TRBJ2-7	ASSLAGAEWEQY
TRBV24-1	TRBJ2-2	ATSDQGKPNTGELF
TRBV12-3/TRBV12-4	TRBJ2-5	ASSFTRGTETQY
TRBV24-1	TRBJ2-3	ATSAATPFTDTQY
TRBV29-1	TRBJ1-2	SVGQGSNYGYT
TRBV12-3/TRBV12-4	TRBJ2-7	ASSPGSGRTGEQY
TRBV27	TRBJ1-5	ASSLWAGNSNQPQH
TRBV20-1	TRBJ1-3	SASYTNSGNTIY
TRBV6-1	TRBJ1-4	ASSTTGGRNEKLF
TRBV12-3/TRBV12-4	TRBJ1-4	ASSFGTGGELF
TRBV9	TRBJ2-3	ASSPAFGGGADTQY
TRBV24-1	TRBJ2-1	ATSDAGTVYNEQF
TRBV12-3/TRBV12-4	TRBJ1-1	ASSPPMDRGGAF
TRBV5-1	TRBJ2-1	ASSPPGQRENNEQF
TRBV12-3/TRBV12-4	TRBJ2-3	ASTLQGAGDTDTQY
TRBV7-9	TRBJ2-7	ASSIGTSGPYEQY
TRBV10-3	TRBJ2-5	AISRGTSQETQY
TRBV20-1	TRBJ1-3	SARGPLGDTIY
TRBV30	TRBJ2-5	AWSAQGATQY
TRBV7-3	TRBJ2-4	ASSLSGAGGSDIQY
TRBV4-2	TRBJ1-1	ASSQEVGWTEAF
TRBV11-2	TRBJ2-3	ASSLVGASGTLADTQY
TRBV9	TRBJ2-1	ASSVEAGEQF
TRBV27	TRBJ2-3	ASSFKLGGDTQY
TRBV5-1	TRBJ2-3	ASSRDRTTSTDTQY
TRBV11-1	TRBJ2-3	ASSSRSSRGRAIDTQY
TRBV20-1	TRBJ1-2	SATGDSRNYGYT
TRBV27	TRBJ2-2	ASSDPGVLRVGELF
TRBV6-4	TRBJ2-1	ASSSTARNEQF
TRBV20-1	TRBJ2-1	SATAGVYNEQF
TRBV24-1	TRBJ2-1	ATSASGVSYNEQF
TRBV20-1	TRBJ1-1	SARDGRTDTEAF
TRBV5-1	TRBJ1-3	ASSLAKSAGNTIY
TRBV5-6	TRBJ2-7	ASSFEGGGEQY